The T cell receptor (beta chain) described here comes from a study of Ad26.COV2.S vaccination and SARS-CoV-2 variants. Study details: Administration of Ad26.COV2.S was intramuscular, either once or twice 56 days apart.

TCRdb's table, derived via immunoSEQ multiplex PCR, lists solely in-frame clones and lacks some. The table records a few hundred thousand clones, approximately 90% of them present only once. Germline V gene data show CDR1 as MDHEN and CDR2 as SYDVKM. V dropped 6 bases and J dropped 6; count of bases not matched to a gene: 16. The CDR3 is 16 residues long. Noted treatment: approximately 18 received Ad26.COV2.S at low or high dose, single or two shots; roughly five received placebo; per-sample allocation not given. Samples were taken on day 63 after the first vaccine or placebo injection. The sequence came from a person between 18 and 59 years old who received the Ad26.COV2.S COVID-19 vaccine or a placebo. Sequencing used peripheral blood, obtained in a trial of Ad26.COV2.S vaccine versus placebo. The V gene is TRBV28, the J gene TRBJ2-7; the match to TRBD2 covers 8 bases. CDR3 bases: TGTGCCAGCAGCTCCCCTACGTCCGGGAGGGCTCGCGAGCAGTACTTC. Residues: CASSSPTSGRAREQYF. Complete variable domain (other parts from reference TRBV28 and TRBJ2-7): DVKVTQSSRYLVKRTGEKVFLECVQDMDHENMFWYRQDPGLGLRLIYFSYDVKMKEKGDIPEGYSVSREKKERFSLILESASTNQTSMYLCASSSPTSGRAREQYFGPGTRLTVT.